The next 19 T cell receptor beta chains were all read from a single sample in a study of T cells in Graves' hyperthyroidism and ophthalmopathy. RNA transcripts yielded amplified TCR beta CDR3 regions. First-round RT-PCR targeting the TCR CDR3 was performed with the HTBI primer set. One entry per CDR3 protein results from TCRdb running MiXCR on the multiplex PCR reads. The repertoire holds 530,000 or so distinct CDR3 sequences, with 15% to 20% as singletons. Source material: blood. These receptors came from a woman aged 18-29 years with Graves' ophthalmopathy.

In this sample, this clonotype turned up a few times. CDR3 nucleotide sequence: TGTGCCAGCAGCCTTAATACAGGTACTAATCAGCCCCAGCATTTT. Protein product: CASSLNTGTNQPQHF. V usage is TRBV7-8 and J usage is TRBJ1-5, with a tentative D call TRBD1 (5 bases). CDR1 is SGHVS, CDR2 FQNEAQ, per germline. This CDR3 region has 15 residues. V dropped 5 bases and J dropped 4 bases, with 15 bases sitting between them. The full variable domain, completed using reference TRBV7-8 and TRBJ1-5, is GAGVSQSPRYKVAKRGQDVALRCDPISGHVSLFWYQQALGQGPEFLTYFQNEAQLDKSGLPSDRFFAERPEGSVSTLKIQRTQQEDSAVYLCASSLNTGTNQPQHFGDGTRLSIL.

This clonotype was seen repeatedly, ten times or more. This chain connects TRBV12-3 or TRBV12-4 to TRBJ2-5; either TRBD1 or TRBD2 may supply D (5 bases each). The CDR3 has 13 amino acids. V was cut by 3 bases and J by 4 bases, with 9 bases left in between. CDR3 DNA: TGTGCCAGCAGTTTTCTGGGGACAGAGACCCAGTACTTC. Protein sequence: CASSFLGTETQYF.

This clonotype was counted only a few times. J is TRBJ1-2 and V is TRBV29-1; 7 positions match TRBD1. CDR1 and CDR2 from the germline V gene are SQVTM and ANQGSEA. The CDR3 is 12 amino acids. Germline trimming cut 3 bases from V and 4 bases from J; bases unmatched to any gene: 2. Here the CDR3 DNA reads TGCAGCGTTGAGGACAGGATCTATGGCTACACCTTC. Its translation is CSVEDRIYGYTF.

The genes are TRBV5-1 and TRBJ2-5; D gene unclear. Trimming left V 0 bases short and J 4 bases short, with 10 bases between. The CDR3 totals 14 residues. Germline CDR1 SGHRS, CDR2 YFSETQ. CDR3 sequence: CASSLGTAVETQYF. The CDR3 DNA is TGCGCCAGCAGCTTGGGAACGGCGGTAGAGACCCAGTACTTC.

This clonotype was detected only a few times. The rearrangement uses TRBV9 and TRBJ2-1, with 15 bases identical to TRBD2. The germline CDR1 and CDR2 sequences are SGDLS and YYNGEE. This CDR3 has 16 amino acids. V lost 3 bases and J lost 6; bases outside the gene matches: 4. The CDR3 DNA is TGTGCCAGCAGCGGGGGACTAGCGGGAGGTCTCAATGAGCAGTTCTTC. Amino acids: CASSGGLAGGLNEQFF.

The table lists this clonotype with a count of one. Given a much more abundant clone one base away, this may be a read error. The chain uses TRBV11-2 and TRBJ2-1; tentatively, D is TRBD1 (6 bases). The CDR3 consists of 15 residues. CDR1 SGHAT and CDR2 FQNNGV come from the germline V gene. The V and J ends lost 5 bases and 0 bases respectively, with 11 bases between them. The CDR3 reads CASSTETGSYNEQFF. CDR3 in DNA: TGTGCCAGCAGCACCGAGACAGGCTCCTACAATGAGCAGTTCTTC. The whole variable domain, remainder taken from reference TRBV11-2 and TRBJ2-1, is EAGVAQSPRYKIIEKRQSVAFWCNPISGHATLYWYQQILGQGPKLLIQFQNNGVVDDSQLPKDRFSAERLKGVDSTLKIQPAKLEDSAVYLCASSTETGSYNEQFFGPGTRLTVL.

This clonotype has a count of ten or more. The CDR3 sequence is CAIGQGAAEAFF. CDR3 DNA sequence: TGTGCCATCGGACAGGGGGCAGCTGAAGCTTTCTTT. This chain links TRBV10-3 with TRBJ1-1, with 11 bases lining up with TRBD1. Germline V gene lookup returns CDR1 ENHRY and CDR2 SYGVKD. The CDR3 is 12 residues long. V dropped 8 bases and J dropped 6; count of bases not matched to a gene: 2.

This clonotype was seen at least ten times. The rearrangement uses TRBV2 and TRBJ1-2, with 7 bases that match TRBD1. The CDR3 is 12 amino acids. V lost 11 bases and J lost 6; bases outside the gene matches: 9. CDR1 is SNHLY, CDR2 FYNNEI, per germline. CDR3 sequence reads: CAGYRGSDGYTF. The DNA of the CDR3 is TGTGCCGGCTACAGGGGTTCGGATGGCTACACCTTC.

This clonotype was seen repeatedly, ten times or more. The chain uses TRBV7-2 and TRBJ2-7; 11 bases align to TRBD2. This CDR3 spans 16 amino acids. The V gene's germline CDR1 is SGHTA and CDR2 FQGNSA. V trimming: 2 bases; J trimming: 2 bases; junction bases outside the gene matches: 5. CDR3 protein: CASSLLEGLAAYEQYF. The CDR3 DNA reads as TGTGCCAGCAGCTTACTAGAGGGACTAGCGGCCTACGAGCAGTACTTC.

This clonotype appeared a single time. The CDR3 DNA is TGTGCCAGTAGACCGGGGCGGAACACCGGGGAGCTGTTTTTT. Translated, it gives CASRPGRNTGELFF. This rearrangement joins TRBV19 to TRBJ2-2; D could derive from TRBD1 or TRBD2 (5 bases each). There are 14 residues in the CDR3. Germline CDR1 is LNHDA and CDR2 is SQIVND (reference sequence). V lost 6 bases and J lost 1, with 9 bases in between.

The rearrangement joins TRBV7-2 to TRBJ1-1; D is ambiguous. The ends were cut back, 5 bases at V and 2 bases at J, with 12 bases in the middle. Germline CDR1 SGHTA, CDR2 FQGNSA. There are 14 residues in the CDR3. The CDR3 coding sequence is TGTGCCAGCAGCCAAAGGAGACCTAACACTGAAGCTTTCTTT. It translates to CASSQRRPNTEAFF. Full variable domain (rest looked up from reference TRBV7-2 and TRBJ1-1): GAGVSQSPSNKVTEKGKDVELRCDPISGHTALYWYRQSLGQGLEFLIYFQGNSAPDKSGLPSDRFSAERTGGSVSTLTIQRTQQEDSAVYLCASSQRRPNTEAFFGQGTRLTVV.

This clonotype was picked up a small number of times. The V gene is TRBV15, the J gene TRBJ1-1, with D perhaps matching TRBD1 (6 bases). CDR1 and CDR2 (germline): LNHNV, YYDKDF (reference sequence). CDR3 length: 15 residues. The V end lost 1 base, the J end lost 1 base, and 10 bases lay between the germline ends. The CDR3 loop reads CATSRVPGANTEAFF. CDR3 bases: TGTGCCACCAGCAGAGTTCCGGGGGCGAACACTGAAGCTTTCTTT.

This clonotype was detected ten times or more. The V call is TRBV5-1, the J call TRBJ2-7; 9 bases match TRBD1. Trimming took 3 bases from V and 1 from J; bases not matched to a gene: 5. From germline, CDR1 is SGHRS and CDR2 YFSETQ. This CDR3 spans 15 amino acids. The CDR3 protein is CASSYRQGGSYEQYF. In DNA form, the CDR3 reads TGCGCCAGCAGCTATCGACAGGGGGGATCCTACGAGCAGTACTTC.

V and J are TRBV25-1 and TRBJ1-2; 7 nucleotides match TRBD1. The CDR3 totals 14 residues. The ends lost 4 bases at V and 2 bases at J; junction bases unmatched: 4. From germline, CDR1 is MGHDK and CDR2 SYGVNS. CDR3 residues: CASSGQGGNYGYTF. The CDR3 coding sequence is TGTGCCAGCAGTGGACAGGGTGGAAACTATGGCTACACCTTC.

This clonotype has ten or more counts. The junction departs from germline at one end; a sequencing error may be responsible. V and J are TRBV27 and TRBJ1-1; TRBD1 is a possible D gene (5 bases). Germline loops: CDR1 MNHEY, CDR2 SMNVEV (reference sequence). The CDR3 is 17 amino acids. The CDR3 is CASSLSPLRVDDTEAFF. The CDR3 DNA follows: TGTGCCAGCAGCTTATCCCCCCTCAGGGTAGACGACACTGAAGCTTTCTTT.

In its sample, this clonotype was seen many times. The J gene is TRBJ1-1, the V gene TRBV2; the D is unclear. This CDR3 region has 13 residues. V lost 10 bases and J 2 bases, leaving 14 bases between the germline ends. Per the germline V gene, CDR1 is SNHLY and CDR2 is FYNNEI. The CDR3 DNA follows: TGTGCCAAAATGACCTACCAAAACACTGAAGCTTTCTTT. Protein sequence: CAKMTYQNTEAFF.

This clonotype was counted only a few times. V and J are TRBV20-1 and TRBJ1-5; 9 nucleotides agree with TRBD1. V shed 4 bases and J 7 bases; nucleotides not matched to a gene: 8. The germline CDR1 and CDR2 sequences are DFQATT and SNEGSKA (reference sequence). The CDR3 spans 14 residues. CDR3 sequence: CSAIEDRGWQPQHF. The DNA of the CDR3 is TGCAGTGCTATAGAGGACAGGGGATGGCAGCCCCAGCATTTT.

This clonotype showed up many times. The chain employs TRBV11-3 and TRBJ2-2, with 10 bases matching TRBD2. Germline V gives CDR1 SGHNT, CDR2 YENEEA. CDR3 size: 13 residues. Trimming at V came to 8 bases and at J to 7 bases, leaving 4 bases not matched to a gene. CDR3 in amino acids: CASRQREGGELFF. The CDR3 nucleotides are TGTGCCAGCCGTCAGCGGGAGGGCGGGGAGCTGTTTTTT.

This clonotype was recorded at least ten times. The chain joins TRBV11-2 to TRBJ2-7; no clear D. This CDR3 region has 17 residues. V shed 8 bases and J shed 0 bases, with 23 bases lying between them. Germline CDR1 and CDR2: SGHAT and FQNNGV. The CDR3 here is CASPLRPKVWVSYEQYF. The CDR3 bases are TGTGCCAGCCCCTTAAGGCCGAAGGTGTGGGTCTCCTACGAGCAGTACTTC.